These 6 T cell receptor beta chains were all obtained from the same sample, sequenced in a study of T cell responses to AZD1222 COVID-19 vaccine (dated by TCRdb to 2020 to 2023). The library was obtained by the immunoSEQ multiplex PCR assay. Entries here come from immuneACCESS through TCRdb and include only in-frame sequences with V and J called. Some clones fail to appear in such tables; in the studies checked, an unresolved V gene covers under half of the shortfall, and the cause of the remainder is unknown. The sample data list about 140,000 clones, and roughly 91% of these were observed just once. The ten largest clones add up to 6% to 7% of the sample. The time point label, as the study defines it: about 28 days (+/-7) after the second vaccine dose. Source: peripheral blood, taken 28 days after the second AZD1222 dose. All receptors come from an adult who received the AZD1222 COVID-19 vaccine.

This clone was seen a handful of times. This chain connects TRBV9 to TRBJ2-3; D could derive from TRBD1 or TRBD2 (7 bases each). Germline CDR1 SGDLS, CDR2 YYNGEE. Trimming stripped 0 bases from V and 6 bases from J, with 11 bases between. The CDR3 is made up of 14 amino acids. The CDR3 DNA reads TGTGCCAGCAGCGTAGACAGGGGAGGGGATACGCAGTATTTT. The encoded protein is CASSVDRGGDTQYF.

The V gene is TRBV2, the J gene TRBJ1-5; the match to TRBD1 covers 8 bases. V lost 7 bases to trimming and J lost 5 bases; unmatched junction nucleotides: 4. Germline CDR1 and CDR2: SNHLY and FYNNEI. The length of the CDR3 is 13 residues. The CDR3 DNA reads TGTGCCAGCACCGAGACAGGGGATCAGCCCCAGCATTTT. This gives the protein CASTETGDQPQHF.

The V call is TRBV6-4, the J call TRBJ1-2, with D possibly TRBD1 on 5 matching bases. Germline V gene sequence: CDR1 MRHNA, CDR2 SNTAGT. V was pared by 11 bases and J by 6 bases, with 22 bases between. The CDR3 loop spans 14 amino acids. The CDR3 region is CAPGKSTPRDGYTF. CDR3 nucleotides: TGTGCCCCAGGGAAAAGCACGCCGAGGGATGGCTACACCTTC.

This clone occurred many times. Other DNA variants within this sample encode the same CDR3. The CDR3 protein is CASSIAGAHYNEQFF. For the CDR3, the DNA is TGTGCCAGTAGTATAGCGGGGGCCCACTACAATGAGCAGTTCTTC. The chain joins TRBV19 to TRBJ2-1; D tentatively reads TRBD1 or TRBD2 (6 bases each). This CDR3 comprises 15 residues. The germline gives CDR1 LNHDA, CDR2 SQIVND (reference sequence). V was shortened by 1 base and J by 3 bases, with 10 bases between the two germline ends.

The chain uses TRBV15 and TRBJ1-1; perhaps TRBD1 as D (6 bases). Trimming stripped 0 bases from V and 4 bases from J, with 24 bases between. Germline CDR1 and CDR2: LNHNV and YYDKDF (reference sequence). The CDR3 covers 19 residues. The chain's CDR3 is CATSRDRSRGAGVGTEAFF. The CDR3 coding sequence is TGTGCCACCAGCAGAGACCGCAGTCGGGGGGCAGGGGTGGGCACTGAAGCTTTCTTT.

This sequence joins TRBV11-3 and TRBJ2-3, with 10 bases matching TRBD1. The CDR3 sequence is 16 residues long. Germline V gene data show CDR1 as SGHNT and CDR2 as YENEEA. V lost 2 bases, J lost 2 bases, and 4 bases stayed unmatched. The CDR3 here is CASSLHGTGVTDTQYF. CDR3 DNA: TGTGCCAGCAGCTTACACGGGACAGGGGTCACAGATACGCAGTATTTT.